The 16 T cell receptor beta chains below come from one sample, sequenced in a study of blood T cell repertoires in COVID-19. Assay: immunoSEQ multiplex PCR; the TCRdb copy retains only in-frame clones and omits some. The sample lists around 260,000 clones, approximately 89% occurring once. Specimen: peripheral blood. These receptors all stem from a woman aged 45-65 years with acute or convalescent COVID-19.

The chain uses TRBV6-5 and TRBJ1-1; 7 positions agree with TRBD1. Looked up from germline, CDR1 is MNHEY and CDR2 is SVGAGI. The CDR3 is made up of 12 amino acids. Trimming at V came to 5 bases and at J to 8 bases, leaving 5 bases not matched to a gene. DNA for the CDR3: TGTGCCAGCAGTCTAGGACAGGCCGAAGCTTTCTTT. Translating gives CASSLGQAEAFF.

V is TRBV3-1 (or the pseudogene TRBV3-2) and J is TRBJ1-3, with 8 bases fitting TRBD1. J lost 3 bases, V lost 2 bases, and 6 bases had no gene match. CDR1 is LGHDT and CDR2 is YNNKEL in the germline V gene (reference sequence). The CDR3 spans 16 residues. CDR3: CASSQSATGVGNTIYF. In DNA, the CDR3 is TGTGCCAGCAGCCAATCCGCGACAGGGGTTGGAAACACCATATATTTT.

This clone occurred once. J is TRBJ2-7 and V is TRBV28; no reliable D call. Germline V lookup: CDR1 MDHEN, CDR2 SYDVKM. The CDR3 consists of 12 residues. V dropped 5 bases and J dropped 1 base, with 6 bases sitting between them. Here the CDR3 reads CASSPVSYEQYF. The CDR3 DNA reads TGTGCCAGCAGTCCCGTGTCCTACGAGCAGTACTTC.

This clone was observed a few times. The chain joins TRBV27 to TRBJ2-2; TRBD1 aligns across 8 bases. Trimming took 3 bases from V and 4 from J; bases not matched to a gene: 4. CDR1 and CDR2 from the germline V gene are MNHEY and SMNVEV (reference sequence). The CDR3 spans 15 residues. The CDR3: CASSFWDRRTGELFF. In DNA, the CDR3 is TGTGCCAGCAGTTTCTGGGACAGGCGCACCGGGGAGCTGTTTTTT.

The chain carries TRBV13 and TRBJ2-4; perhaps TRBD2 as D (6 bases). There are 16 residues in the CDR3. Germline V gives CDR1 PRHDT, CDR2 FYEKMQ (reference sequence). Trimming took off 5 bases at V and 9 bases at J, with 23 bases between the two ends. In DNA, the CDR3 is TGTGCCAGCAGCATATCCCCGGGAGCCGAGATTGGCATTCAGTACTTC. Translation gives CASSISPGAEIGIQYF.

This sequence joins TRBV18 and TRBJ2-1; 8 bases fit TRBD2. With 3 bases clipped from V and 9 bases from J, the junction kept 7 bases outside the gene matches. Germline CDR1 and CDR2: KGHSH and LQKENI. CDR3 length equals 14 residues. Written as DNA, the CDR3 is TGTGCCAGCTCACCCTGGACTAGCCCCGCTGAGCAGTTCTTC. Translation gives CASSPWTSPAEQFF.

This clone was picked up one time. V gene TRBV19 combines with J gene TRBJ2-5; 7 nucleotides agree with TRBD2. Germline V lookup: CDR1 LNHDA, CDR2 SQIVND (reference sequence). The CDR3 consists of 16 residues. V was clipped by 3 bases and J by 2 bases; unmatched bases: 9. CDR3 amino acids: CASSIVSGVLQETQYF. In DNA, the CDR3 is TGTGCCAGTAGTATTGTAAGCGGGGTATTGCAAGAGACCCAGTACTTC.

The genes are TRBV5-1 and TRBJ2-1; TRBD1 might be the D (5 bases). The V and J ends lost 3 bases and 2 bases respectively, with 12 bases between them. Germline values: CDR1 SGHRS, CDR2 YFSETQ. The CDR3 sequence is 15 residues long. CDR3: CASSSSTVTYNEQFF. CDR3 nucleotides: TGCGCCAGCAGCTCGTCGACAGTTACCTACAATGAGCAGTTCTTC.

This clone has only one observation. The chain uses TRBV10-3 and TRBJ2-3; D possibly corresponds to TRBD2 (6 bases). With 4 bases removed from V and 6 bases from J, the gap between germline ends came to 17 bases. The germline CDR1 and CDR2 sequences are ENHRY and SYGVKD. This CDR3 spans 15 amino acids. The CDR3: CAISALRDFADTQYF. The CDR3, as DNA: TGTGCCATCAGTGCTCTCAGGGACTTTGCGGATACGCAGTATTTT.

The chain recombines TRBV18 with TRBJ2-7; 7 bases are a match to TRBD2. V dropped 0 bases and J dropped 3; count of bases not matched to a gene: 5. The CDR3 runs to 15 residues. Germline V lookup: CDR1 KGHSH, CDR2 LQKENI. This CDR3 reads CASSPPSLADYEQYF. The DNA for the CDR3 is TGTGCCAGCTCACCACCCTCGCTAGCGGACTACGAGCAGTACTTC.

This chain uses TRBV5-1 with TRBJ1-1, with D uncertain. The germline V and J ends were trimmed by 0 bases and 5 bases, with 14 bases remaining between them. The length of the CDR3 is 15 residues. Germline V gives CDR1 SGHRS, CDR2 YFSETQ. The CDR3 sequence: CASSLDEGGRTEAFF. CDR3 DNA: TGCGCCAGCAGCTTGGACGAGGGTGGGAGGACTGAAGCTTTCTTT. The full variable domain, completed using reference TRBV5-1 and TRBJ1-1, is KAGVTQTPRYLIKTRGQQVTLSCSPISGHRSVSWYQQTPGQGLQFLFEYFSETQRNKGNFPGRFSGRQFSNSRSEMNVSTLELGDSALYLCASSLDEGGRTEAFFGQGTRLTVV.

This rearrangement joins TRBV19 to TRBJ2-1; D is uncertain. The V and J ends lost 3 bases and 6 bases respectively, with 6 bases between them. Germline V lookup: CDR1 LNHDA, CDR2 SQIVND (reference sequence). CDR3 size: 12 residues. The CDR3 sequence is CASSMVANEQFF. The CDR3 bases are TGTGCCAGTAGTATGGTGGCCAATGAGCAGTTCTTC. Complete variable domain (other parts from reference TRBV19 and TRBJ2-1): DGGITQSPKYLFRKEGQNVTLSCEQNLNHDAMYWYRQDPGQGLRLIYYSQIVNDFQKGDIAEGYSVSREKKESFPLTVTSAQKNPTAFYLCASSMVANEQFFGPGTRLTVL.

J is TRBJ1-4 and V is TRBV5-1; D gene unclear. The V end was cut by 0 bases, the J end by 8 bases, with 11 bases between. Germline V gene lookup returns CDR1 SGHRS and CDR2 YFSETQ. The CDR3 has 14 amino acids. In DNA form, the CDR3 reads TGCGCCAGCAGCTTGGGGAGCGGCAGCGAAAAACTGTTTTTT. Translation: CASSLGSGSEKLFF.

This chain connects TRBV9 to TRBJ2-7, with no clear D. CDR1 SGDLS and CDR2 YYNGEE come from the germline V gene. CDR3 length: 16 residues. The germline V and J ends were trimmed by 0 bases and 2 bases, with 15 bases remaining between them. CDR3 coding DNA: TGTGCCAGCAGCGTAGGTAGTGAAACTAAAGCCTACGAGCAGTACTTC. This encodes CASSVGSETKAYEQYF.

This clone was observed a few times. The CDR3 loop is CASSPGGARSDTEAFF. The CDR3 coding sequence is TGTGCCAGCAGCCCTGGGGGGGCGCGATCGGACACTGAAGCTTTCTTT. The V call is TRBV5-5, the J call TRBJ1-1, with D possibly being TRBD1 (6 bases). CDR1 and CDR2 from the germline V gene are SGHKS and YYEKEE (reference sequence). The CDR3 is 16 residues long. V lost 4 bases and J 3 bases, leaving 19 bases between the germline ends.

This clone came up once. V usage is TRBV3-1 (or the pseudogene TRBV3-2) and J usage is TRBJ1-4, with TRBD1 matching 9 bases. This CDR3 comprises 14 residues. From germline, CDR1 is LGHDT and CDR2 YNNKEL (reference sequence). After removal of 4 bases from V and 8 bases from J, the junction contained 5 bases not matched to a gene. The CDR3 is CASSPRTGVEKLFF. CDR3 coding DNA: TGTGCCAGCAGCCCTCGGACAGGGGTCGAAAAACTGTTTTTT.